Listed below are T cell receptor beta chains from one sample, sequenced in a study of blood T cell repertoires in COVID-19. Only in-frame clones appear in the TCRdb table, and some are missing; sequencing was by immunoSEQ multiplex PCR. The sample lists under 110,000 clones; about 87% were seen once. The material sequenced was peripheral blood. These receptors were collected from a woman in her twenties or thirties with acute or convalescent COVID-19. The CDR3 runs from the conserved cysteine through the conserved F or W. The order of the fields is clone size, V gene, J gene, D gene, CDR3 DNA, CDR3 protein. A D gene is named only where the DNA matches it firmly. A clone size is listed for some rows: how often the clone was seen (once, few, many), or a class if it is expanded.

NA,TRBV6-5,TRBJ2-2,TRBD1,TGTGCCAGCAGCCGACAGGGCGTGAACACCGGGGAGCTGTTTTTT,CASSRQGVNTGELFF
NA,TRBV3-1/TRBV3-2,TRBJ2-7,NA,TGTGCCAGCAGCCAGGGACTGACATACGAGCAGTACTTC,CASSQGLTYEQYF
few,TRBV6-1,TRBJ1-5,NA,TGTGCCAGCAGTGACAGGAATCAGCCCCAGCATTTT,CASSDRNQPQHF
NA,TRBV18,TRBJ2-1,TRBD2,TGTGCCAGCTCACCCCCCGGGGTAGCGGGGGGTGAGCAGTTCTTC,CASSPPGVAGGEQFF
NA,TRBV6-1,TRBJ1-2,TRBD1,TGTGCCAGCAGTGAGTACACAGGGGGCGAATATGGCTACACCTTC,CASSEYTGGEYGYTF
NA,TRBV5-1,TRBJ1-1,NA,TGCGCCAGCAGCTTGGACTCTGAAGCTTTCTTT,CASSLDSEAFF
NA,TRBV7-9,TRBJ2-2,NA,TGTGCCAGCAGCTTAGCGCCAAGGGGAGGCACCGGGGAGCTGTTTTTT,CASSLAPRGGTGELFF
NA,TRBV29-1,TRBJ1-1,NA,TGCAGCGTTGGTCAGAACACTGAAGCTTTCTTT,CSVGQNTEAFF
NA,TRBV2,TRBJ1-4,NA,TGTGCCAGCAGTGCGACATCACCACGGGAAAAACTGTTTTTT,CASSATSPREKLFF
once,TRBV9,TRBJ1-3,TRBD1,TGTGCCAGCAGCGCGGGACAGGGGACGGGTCTCGGAAACACCATATATTTT,CASSAGQGTGLGNTIYF
NA,TRBV27,TRBJ2-7,TRBD2,TGTGCCAGCAGGGTAAGAGCGGGGATGTACGAGCAGTACTTC,CASRVRAGMYEQYF
NA,TRBV5-6,TRBJ1-1,NA,TGTGCCAGCAGCTCCGGGACAACAAACACTGAAGCTTTCTTT,CASSSGTTNTEAFF
NA,TRBV30,TRBJ2-7,NA,TGTGCCTGGAGAGAGGGATACAGCGAGCAGTACTTC,CAWREGYSEQYF
NA,TRBV15,TRBJ2-2,NA,TGTGCCACCAGCAGAGGGCAGGGGCCGAACACCGGGGAGCTGTTTTTT,CATSRGQGPNTGELFF
once,TRBV3-1/TRBV3-2,TRBJ2-1,TRBD2,TGTGCCAGCAGCCAAGGGGCTAGCGGATCCCATGAGCAGTTCTTC,CASSQGASGSHEQFF
NA,TRBV3-1/TRBV3-2,TRBJ1-1,TRBD1,TGTGCCAGCAGCCAAGGGACAGGGAGTCGTACTGAAGCTTTCTTT,CASSQGTGSRTEAFF
few,TRBV27,TRBJ1-5,NA,TGTGCCAGCAGTTTTCCAGGTCAGCCCCAGCATTTT,CASSFPGQPQHF
NA,TRBV7-8,TRBJ1-1,NA,TGTGCCAGCAGCTGGGGCGCTGTGAACACTGAAGCTTTCTTT,CASSWGAVNTEAFF